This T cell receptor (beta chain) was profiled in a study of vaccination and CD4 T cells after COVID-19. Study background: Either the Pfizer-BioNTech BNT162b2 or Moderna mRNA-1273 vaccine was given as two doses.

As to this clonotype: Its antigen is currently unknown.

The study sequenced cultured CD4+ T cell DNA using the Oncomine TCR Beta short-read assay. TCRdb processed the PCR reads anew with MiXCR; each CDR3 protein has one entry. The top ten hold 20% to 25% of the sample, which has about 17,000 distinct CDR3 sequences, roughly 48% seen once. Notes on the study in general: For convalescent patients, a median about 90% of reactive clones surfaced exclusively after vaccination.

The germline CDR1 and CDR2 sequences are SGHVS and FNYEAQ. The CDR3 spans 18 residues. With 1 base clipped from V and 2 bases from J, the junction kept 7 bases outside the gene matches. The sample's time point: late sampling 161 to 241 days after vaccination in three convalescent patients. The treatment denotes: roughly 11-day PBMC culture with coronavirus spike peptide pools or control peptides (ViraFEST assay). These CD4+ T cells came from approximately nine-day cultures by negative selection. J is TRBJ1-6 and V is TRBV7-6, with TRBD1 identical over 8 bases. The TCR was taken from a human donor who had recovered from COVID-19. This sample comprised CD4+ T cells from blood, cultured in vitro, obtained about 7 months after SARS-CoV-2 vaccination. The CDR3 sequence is CASSLGTGYGTYNSPLHF. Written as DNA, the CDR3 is TGTGCCAGCAGCTTAGGGACAGGGTATGGGACCTATAATTCACCCCTCCACTTT.